This passage covers 28 T cell receptor beta chains from one sample sequenced in a study of blood T cell repertoires in COVID-19. The assay was immunoSEQ multiplex PCR, and TCRdb's table has in-frame clones only and misses some. This sample has 200,000 or so clones, with around 81% found just once. Sequencing was performed on peripheral blood. The receptors originated from a woman aged 60-70 years with acute or convalescent COVID-19.

The rearrangement joins TRBV5-1 to TRBJ2-7, with D hard to call. The V end was cut by 3 bases, the J end by 1 base, with 11 bases between. Germline CDR1 is SGHRS and CDR2 is YFSETQ. The CDR3 has 14 residues. CDR3 loop: CASSSKGGSYEQYF. The CDR3 DNA reads TGCGCCAGCAGCTCCAAAGGCGGATCCTACGAGCAGTACTTC. The variable domain in full, completed from reference TRBV5-1 and TRBJ2-7, reads KAGVTQTPRYLIKTRGQQVTLSCSPISGHRSVSWYQQTPGQGLQFLFEYFSETQRNKGNFPGRFSGRQFSNSRSEMNVSTLELGDSALYLCASSSKGGSYEQYFGPGTRLTVT.

A single count supports this clone. This sequence joins TRBV2 and TRBJ2-5, with D hard to call. CDR3 size: 13 residues. Germline CDR1 and CDR2: SNHLY and FYNNEI. Trimming removed 2 bases from V and 5 bases from J, with 9 bases in between. CDR3 DNA: TGTGCCAGCAGTGAACTAGATATGGAGACCCAGTACTTC. This sequence encodes CASSELDMETQYF.

This clone was picked up one time. J is TRBJ2-1 and V is TRBV5-4, with TRBD2 as a possible D gene (6 bases). V was cut by 5 bases and J by 15 bases, with 18 bases left in between. This CDR3 spans 12 amino acids. Germline CDR1 SGHNT, CDR2 YYREEE (reference sequence). As DNA, the CDR3 is TGTGCCAGCAGTCGGGGGACTTCGCAGGGGTTCTTC. Its translation: CASSRGTSQGFF.

This clone was found many times. CDR3 residues: CASSMHRGTEQYF. As DNA, the CDR3 is TGTGCCAGCAGTATGCACAGGGGAACCGAGCAGTACTTC. This sequence joins TRBV27 and TRBJ2-7; TRBD1 matches at 7 bases. This CDR3 comprises 13 residues. With 5 bases clipped from V and 6 bases from J, the junction kept 7 bases outside the gene matches. The V gene's germline CDR1 is MNHEY and CDR2 SMNVEV (reference sequence).

The chain couples TRBV5-6 to TRBJ1-1; 9 bases line up with TRBD1. This CDR3 spans 18 amino acids. Trimming cost V 4 bases and J 4 bases; bases outside gene matches: 17. CDR1 and CDR2 (germline): SGHDT, YYEEEE. The CDR3 loop reads CASSLTGTGSLGRTEAFF. The CDR3 bases are TGTGCCAGCAGCCTGACCGGGACAGGGTCTCTTGGTCGCACTGAAGCTTTCTTT.

This sequence joins TRBV6-5 and TRBJ1-5; 10 positions agree with TRBD1. Germline V gene sequence: CDR1 MNHEY, CDR2 SVGAGI. Trimming cost V 5 bases and J 7 bases; bases outside gene matches: 5. The CDR3 totals 14 residues. DNA for the CDR3: TGTGCCAGCAGTAGACAGGGGGCGAGGCAGCCCCAGCATTTT. Its protein is CASSRQGARQPQHF.

In regard to this clone: This sample also contains other DNA sequences that code for the same CDR3. J is TRBJ2-7 and V is TRBV19, with TRBD1 matching over 10 bases. Germline V lookup: CDR1 LNHDA, CDR2 SQIVND (reference sequence). The CDR3 length is 13 residues. V trimming: 6 bases; J trimming: 4 bases; junction bases outside the gene matches: 3. The CDR3 protein is CASSRDRGYEQYF. For the CDR3, the DNA is TGTGCCAGTAGCCGGGACAGGGGTTACGAGCAGTACTTC. The full variable domain, with the rest looked up from reference TRBV19 and TRBJ2-7, is DGGITQSPKYLFRKEGQNVTLSCEQNLNHDAMYWYRQDPGQGLRLIYYSQIVNDFQKGDIAEGYSVSREKKESFPLTVTSAQKNPTAFYLCASSRDRGYEQYFGPGTRLTVT.

This clone occurred a few times. The chain has TRBV2 and TRBJ1-1, with 7 nucleotides matching TRBD1. The CDR3 spans 13 residues. V shed 11 bases and J 1 base; nucleotides not matched to a gene: 7. CDR1 is SNHLY, CDR2 FYNNEI, per germline. The CDR3 loop reads CAGTGAENTEAFF. CDR3 nucleotides: TGTGCCGGAACAGGGGCCGAGAACACTGAAGCTTTCTTT.

The chain employs TRBV3-1 (or the pseudogene TRBV3-2) and TRBJ1-2; 9 nucleotides line up with TRBD1. This CDR3 is built from 12 residues. The V gene's germline CDR1 is LGHDT and CDR2 YNNKEL (reference sequence). V lost 1 base and J lost 10; bases outside the gene matches: 1. CDR3 sequence (DNA): TGTGCCAGCAGCCAAGGGACAGGGGCCTACACCTTC. This encodes CASSQGTGAYTF.

This clone was counted only a few times. V usage is TRBV20-1 and J usage is TRBJ2-3, with TRBD1 as a possible D gene (5 bases). V lost 3 bases and J lost 2, with 12 bases in between. Germline V gene sequence: CDR1 DFQATT, CDR2 SNEGSKA (reference sequence). This CDR3 contains 14 residues. CDR3 sequence reads: CSASLGPVTDTQYF. DNA for the CDR3: TGCAGTGCTAGTTTGGGGCCCGTCACAGATACGCAGTATTTT.

The chain uses TRBV6-2 or TRBV6-3 and TRBJ2-6, with D uncertain. Germline CDR1 is MNHEY and CDR2 is SVGEGT. Trimming took 3 bases from V and 2 from J, leaving 17 bases between them. This CDR3 region has 18 residues. This CDR3 is CASSYAGSRFAGANVLTF. In DNA form, the CDR3 reads TGTGCCAGCAGTTATGCAGGCTCCCGGTTCGCTGGGGCCAACGTCCTGACTTTC.

The chain links TRBV15 to TRBJ2-5; 8 bases are a match to TRBD1. V lost 0 bases to trimming and J lost 7 bases; unmatched junction nucleotides: 7. The CDR3 is 15 amino acids. Germline-derived CDR1 and CDR2 are LNHNV and YYDKDF (reference sequence). CDR3 sequence (DNA): TGTGCCACCAGCAGAGATAATGACAGGGGTGGGACCCAGTACTTC. It translates to CATSRDNDRGGTQYF.

This sequence joins TRBV19 and TRBJ1-6, with 8 positions matching TRBD1. CDR1 LNHDA and CDR2 SQIVND come from the germline V gene (reference sequence). The CDR3 length is 16 residues. J was trimmed by 0 bases and V by 7 bases; bases with no gene match: 5. CDR3 in amino acids: CASTGQGSSYNSPLHF. DNA of the CDR3: TGTGCCAGTACCGGACAGGGTAGCTCCTATAATTCACCCCTCCACTTT.

The rearrangement links TRBV5-1 to TRBJ2-1; 7 positions match TRBD1. The CDR3 has 14 amino acids. V was pared by 4 bases and J by 5 bases, with 6 bases of the junction left unmatched. Germline V gives CDR1 SGHRS, CDR2 YFSETQ. The CDR3 DNA sequence: TGCGCCAGCAGCCAGGGACAGATCCACAATGAGCAGTTCTTC. Its protein product is CASSQGQIHNEQFF.

V is TRBV6-1 and J is TRBJ1-2, with D hard to call. The CDR3 consists of 12 residues. The V and J ends lost 3 bases and 7 bases respectively, with 9 bases between them. Germline V gene sequence: CDR1 MNHNS, CDR2 SASEGT. CDR3 in DNA: TGTGCCAGCAGTGATTATCCAGGTGGCTACACCTTC. The encoded protein is CASSDYPGGYTF.

This clone appeared a single time. The CDR3 DNA is TGTGCCAGCAGCTTGTCCGACAGCTCTAATTCACCCCTCCACTTT. It specifies CASSLSDSSNSPLHF. V usage is TRBV7-9 and J usage is TRBJ1-6; perhaps TRBD1 as D (5 bases). Trimming cost V 3 bases and J 6 bases, with 12 bases left between them. CDR1 SEHNR and CDR2 FQNEAQ come from the germline V gene (reference sequence). The CDR3 is 15 residues long. The whole variable domain, remainder taken from reference TRBV7-9 and TRBJ1-6, is DTGVSQNPRHKITKRGQNVTFRCDPISEHNRLYWYRQTLGQGPEFLTYFQNEAQLEKSRLLSDRFSAERPKGSFSTLEIQRTEQGDSAMYLCASSLSDSSNSPLHFGNGTRLTVT.

In regard to this clone: The sample has other DNA sequences that encode this CDR3 too. The chain uses TRBV9 and TRBJ1-2; D might be TRBD1 (6 bases). Trimming pared 3 bases from V and 2 bases from J, leaving 8 bases between. The CDR3 sequence is 13 residues long. The germline CDR1 and CDR2 sequences are SGDLS and YYNGEE. CDR3 amino acids: CASSEGVNYGYTF. The CDR3 nucleotides read TGTGCCAGCAGCGAGGGGGTAAACTATGGCTACACCTTC. The whole variable domain, filled in from reference TRBV9 and TRBJ1-2, reads DSGVTQTPKHLITATGQRVTLRCSPRSGDLSVYWYQQSLDQGLQFLIQYYNGEERAKGNILERFSAQQFPDLHSELNLSSLELGDSALYFCASSEGVNYGYTFGSGTRLTVV.

The chain employs TRBV7-2 and TRBJ2-7; no reliable D call. Trimming took off 5 bases at V and 6 bases at J, with 23 bases between the two ends. The CDR3 sequence is 16 residues long. Per the germline V gene, CDR1 is SGHTA and CDR2 is FQGNSA. CDR3 sequence (DNA): TGTGCCAGCAGCCGTGGTCGAGCGCCTCTGCTTGGCGAGCAGTACTTC. Its protein product is CASSRGRAPLLGEQYF.

The chain is built from TRBV5-4 and TRBJ2-3; the D gene is possibly TRBD1 (6 bases). The CDR3 runs 13 residues. Germline CDR1 and CDR2: SGHNT and YYREEE (reference sequence). The CDR3, as DNA: TGTGTGACCGCCACAGGGCGCACAGATACGCAGTATTTT. This codes for CVTATGRTDTQYF.

The chain combines TRBV7-9 with TRBJ1-1, with D tentatively TRBD1 (6 bases). V lost 8 bases, J lost 4 bases, and 14 bases lay in between. The germline CDR1 and CDR2 sequences are SEHNR and FQNEAQ (reference sequence). The CDR3 loop spans 13 amino acids. CDR3 region: CASLRGGGTEAFF. The CDR3 nucleotides are TGTGCCAGCCTCCGGGGAGGGGGCACTGAAGCTTTCTTT.

The chain recombines TRBV15 with TRBJ1-4, with D possibly TRBD1 on 6 matching bases. V was pared by 4 bases and J by 6 bases, with 12 bases between. The germline gives CDR1 LNHNV, CDR2 YYDKDF (reference sequence). The CDR3 is 14 residues long. The CDR3 bases are TGTGCCACCAGCACAGGGGTGGGGGATGAAAAACTGTTTTTT. Encoded protein: CATSTGVGDEKLFF.

The V gene is TRBV9, the J gene TRBJ1-1, with D unresolved. Trimming took off 4 bases at V and 1 base at J, with 8 bases between the two ends. Germline loops: CDR1 SGDLS, CDR2 YYNGEE. The CDR3 runs to 13 residues. CDR3 sequence (DNA): TGTGCCAGCAGCATCACCGGGAACACTGAAGCTTTCTTT. This gives the protein CASSITGNTEAFF.

This rearrangement joins TRBV15 to TRBJ1-2; D is ambiguous. In germline, CDR1 is LNHNV, CDR2 YYDKDF (reference sequence). The CDR3 extends over 14 amino acids. V was pared by 0 bases and J by 12 bases, with 17 bases between. The CDR3 coding sequence is TGTGCCACCAGCAGAGATTTTCTTCTTGCGGAGAACACCTTC. It translates to CATSRDFLLAENTF.

This chain links TRBV6-1 with TRBJ1-6; D is perhaps TRBD1 (6 bases). V lost 0 bases and J lost 11, with 8 bases in between. Germline CDR1 and CDR2: MNHNS and SASEGT. This CDR3 has 13 residues. The DNA of the CDR3 is TGTGCCAGCAGTGAAGCTCAGGGGACACCCCTCCACTTT. This sequence encodes CASSEAQGTPLHF.

The chain has TRBV9 and TRBJ1-1; D is unclear. Germline CDR1 is SGDLS and CDR2 is YYNGEE. V was pared by 4 bases and J by 4 bases, with 17 bases between. This CDR3 comprises 15 residues. CDR3 nucleotide sequence: TGTGCCAGCAGCCCTCGTTTTTGGGGAGGCACTGAAGCTTTCTTT. This sequence encodes CASSPRFWGGTEAFF.

V is TRBV28 and J is TRBJ2-7; TRBD2 might be the D (6 bases). This CDR3 contains 13 residues. Germline CDR1 reads MDHEN; CDR2 reads SYDVKM. Trimming cost V 7 bases and J 12 bases, with 22 bases left between them. For the CDR3, the DNA is TGTGCCAGCACTGATTCCGGGACTTTCAGTGTGTACTTC. Translation gives CASTDSGTFSVYF.

The chain joins TRBV27 to TRBJ2-3, with 8 bases that match TRBD2. Germline lookup yields CDR1 MNHEY and CDR2 SMNVEV (reference sequence). Losses at the gene ends were 9 bases for V and 3 bases for J; bases not matched to a gene: 8. The CDR3 is 14 residues long. CDR3 sequence (DNA): TGTGCCAGTCAACGGGGGGGCCAAACAGATACGCAGTATTTT. It encodes CASQRGGQTDTQYF.

The CDR3 region has the DNA TGTGCCAGTAGTCCACGTATCGGAGGAGGGGGCTCCTATGGCTACACCTTC. Protein product: CASSPRIGGGGSYGYTF. The rearrangement joins TRBV19 to TRBJ1-2, with 7 bases matching TRBD1. CDR3 length: 17 residues. Trimming took 5 bases from V and 4 from J; bases not matched to a gene: 16. Germline CDR1 and CDR2: LNHDA and SQIVND (reference sequence).